A selection of T cell receptor beta chains follows, all from one sample in a study of T cell responses to AZD1222 COVID-19 vaccine. Profiled with immunoSEQ multiplex PCR; TCRdb holds only in-frame clones, not every one. The sample consists of some 130,000 clones, about 94% of them appearing once. Sequences were derived from peripheral blood, sampled on day 0 of AZD1222 vaccination. The receptor set was obtained from an adult in good health. CDR3s include the opening cysteine and the closing phenylalanine or tryptophan. A D gene is named only where the DNA matches it firmly. Some rows have no size entry. The others give once, few or many, or a class for an expanded clone.

clone_size j_call d_call v_call cdr3_aa cdr3_nt
NA TRBJ2-3 TRBD2 TRBV14 CASTPGGRSNTQYF TGTGCCAGCACCCCAGGCGGGAGGTCGAATACGCAGTATTTT
NA TRBJ2-1 TRBD2 TRBV15 CATSRGGTSGNEQFF TGTGCCACCAGCAGAGGGGGGACTAGCGGAAATGAGCAGTTCTTC
NA TRBJ1-4 NA TRBV27 CASSLTMPQGKLFF TGTGCCAGCAGTTTAACGATGCCTCAGGGTAAACTGTTTTTT
NA TRBJ2-7 NA TRBV18 CASSPDTWNEQYF TGTGCCAGCTCACCGGACACTTGGAACGAGCAGTACTTC
NA TRBJ2-7 NA TRBV4-1 CASSQGPGRATYEQYF TGCGCCAGCAGCCAAGGTCCCGGCAGGGCCACCTACGAGCAGTACTTC
NA TRBJ1-2 NA TRBV27 CASSHNGYGYTF TGTGCCAGCAGTCACAACGGGTATGGCTACACCTTC
NA TRBJ2-5 NA TRBV18 CASSPTNGGTQYF TGTGCCAGCTCACCAACGAACGGCGGGACCCAGTACTTC
NA TRBJ1-2 TRBD1 TRBV28 CASSFSGTGVIYGYTF TGTGCCAGCAGTTTTTCCGGGACAGGGGTTATCTATGGCTACACCTTC
NA TRBJ1-5 TRBD1 TRBV6-5 CASRKGQGAYQPQHF TGTGCCAGCAGGAAGGGACAGGGGGCATATCAGCCCCAGCATTTT
few TRBJ2-7 TRBD2 TRBV5-1 CASSFGATSGAGEQYF TGCGCCAGCAGCTTTGGGGCGACTAGCGGGGCAGGCGAGCAGTACTTC
NA TRBJ2-1 NA TRBV12-3/TRBV12-4 CASSSGYDEQFF TGTGCCAGCAGTTCAGGTTATGATGAGCAGTTCTTC
NA TRBJ2-7 NA TRBV3-1/TRBV3-2 CASSQDLFVGKDYEQYF TGTGCCAGCAGCCAAGATCTTTTCGTGGGGAAAGACTACGAGCAGTACTTC
NA TRBJ2-6 NA TRBV5-4 CASSPAVLGANVLTF TGTGCCAGCAGCCCGGCAGTGCTTGGGGCCAACGTCCTGACTTTC
NA TRBJ1-1 TRBD1 TRBV9 CASSEGSTGGWTEAFF TGTGCCAGCAGCGAGGGGTCCACAGGGGGATGGACTGAAGCTTTCTTT
NA TRBJ1-2 NA TRBV19 CASSMTNLYGYTF TGTGCCAGTAGTATGACGAATCTCTATGGCTACACCTTC
NA TRBJ1-2 NA TRBV6-5 CASSYTNIQGLGGYTF TGTGCCAGCAGTTACACCAATATACAGGGCCTCGGTGGCTACACCTTC
NA TRBJ1-5 NA TRBV11-2 CASSFGIGSNQPQHF TGTGCCAGCAGCTTCGGGATAGGCTCGAATCAGCCCCAGCATTTT
NA TRBJ2-5 TRBD2 TRBV4-3 CASSQDRVAGGTQYF TGCGCCAGCAGCCAAGATCGGGTAGCGGGAGGGACCCAGTACTTC
NA TRBJ1-2 NA TRBV11-2 CASSLDLGVSYGYTF TGTGCCAGCAGCTTAGATCTGGGAGTTAGCTATGGCTACACCTTC
NA TRBJ2-2 NA TRBV4-3 CASSQEPGWSELFF TGCGCCAGCAGCCAAGAGCCAGGGTGGTCGGAGCTGTTTTTT
NA TRBJ2-7 TRBD2 TRBV5-4 CASSLGAGAWEQYF TGTGCCAGCAGCTTGGGCGCGGGAGCTTGGGAGCAGTACTTC
NA TRBJ2-1 TRBD1 TRBV7-9 CASSLGQGSSFF TGTGCCAGCAGTCTTGGACAGGGAAGTTCGTTCTTC
NA TRBJ1-2 NA TRBV19 CASTVMATSNYGYTF TGTGCCAGTACAGTTATGGCTACTAGCAACTATGGCTACACCTTC
once TRBJ1-3 NA TRBV18 CASSLDSSGNTIYF TGTGCCAGCTCCCTTGACAGCTCTGGAAACACCATATATTTT
NA TRBJ1-3 TRBD1 TRBV5-8 CASSNGDRAAGNTIYF TGTGCCAGCAGCAATGGTGACAGGGCTGCTGGAAACACCATATATTTT
NA TRBJ1-2 NA TRBV9 CASSTGTAGGYTF TGTGCCAGCAGCACCGGGACCGCGGGGGGCTACACCTTC
once TRBJ1-1 NA TRBV12-3/TRBV12-4 CASSPMGWAFF TGTGCCAGCAGCCCCATGGGGTGGGCTTTCTTT
NA TRBJ1-6 NA TRBV7-2 CASSLGSGLRSPLHF TGTGCCAGCAGCTTAGGGTCCGGGCTCAGGTCACCCCTCCACTTT
NA TRBJ2-7 NA TRBV4-2 CASSQDRAPVTPNEQYF TGTGCCAGCAGCCAAGATAGGGCTCCAGTCACCCCTAACGAGCAGTACTTC
NA TRBJ1-6 TRBD1 TRBV14 CASSQVGGQANSPLHF TGTGCCAGCAGCCAAGTTGGTGGACAGGCGAATTCACCCCTCCACTTT
NA TRBJ2-1 TRBD2 TRBV28 CATFSGGKNEQFF TGTGCCACCTTTAGCGGGGGAAAGAATGAGCAGTTCTTC
NA TRBJ2-7 TRBD2 TRBV4-1 CASSQGSGVGYEQYF TGCGCCAGCAGCCAAGGGAGCGGGGTGGGCTACGAGCAGTACTTC
NA TRBJ1-5 NA TRBV18 CASSQGPTTTNQPQHF TGTGCCAGCTCCCAAGGGCCTACCACCACCAATCAGCCCCAGCATTTT
NA TRBJ1-2 NA TRBV28 CASSHRRNLNYGYTF TGTGCCAGCAGTCATCGTAGGAACTTAAACTATGGCTACACCTTC
once TRBJ2-4 NA TRBV28 CASSLGGDYIQYF TGTGCCAGCAGTTTAGGCGGCGATTACATTCAGTACTTC
NA TRBJ1-4 TRBD1 TRBV6-5 CATAVGQGDEKLFF TGTGCCACCGCGGTTGGACAGGGGGATGAAAAACTGTTTTTT
NA TRBJ1-2 NA TRBV4-2 CASSPDGSGTNNYGYTF TGTGCCAGCAGCCCAGACGGCTCCGGGACAAATAACTATGGCTACACCTTC
NA TRBJ1-3 NA TRBV4-1 CASSQAIPGDGNTIYF TGCGCCAGCAGCCAAGCTATTCCGGGGGATGGAAACACCATATATTTT
NA TRBJ1-1 NA TRBV9 CASSVGGLRSGAFF TGTGCCAGCAGCGTAGGGGGTTTGAGAAGTGGAGCTTTCTTT
NA TRBJ2-6 NA TRBV13 CASRRSRANVLTF TGTGCCAGCAGAAGAAGTCGGGCCAACGTCCTGACTTTC
NA TRBJ2-3 TRBD2 TRBV29-1 CSVVASGGRTDTQYF TGCAGCGTTGTGGCTAGCGGGGGAAGAACAGATACGCAGTATTTT
NA TRBJ2-1 NA TRBV21-1 CASLTQGTNEQFF TGTGCCAGCCTAACCCAGGGGACTAATGAGCAGTTCTTC
NA TRBJ1-2 NA TRBV7-9 CASSFGGGGYTF TGTGCCAGCAGCTTTGGGGGCGGTGGCTACACCTTC
NA TRBJ2-2 TRBD2 TRBV7-2 CASSPSPSAGPWTGELFF TGTGCCAGCAGCCCGAGCCCTTCAGCGGGGCCGTGGACCGGGGAGCTGTTTTTT
NA TRBJ2-7 NA TRBV5-4 CASSRPPLYEQYF TGTGCCAGCAGCCGACCGCCTCTCTACGAGCAGTACTTC
NA TRBJ1-2 NA TRBV28 CASSFDDRSYGYTF TGTGCCAGCAGTTTTGATGACAGAAGCTATGGCTACACCTTC
NA TRBJ2-1 TRBD1 TRBV5-4 CASSQGTGRNEQFF TGTGCCAGCAGCCAAGGGACAGGTCGCAATGAGCAGTTCTTC
NA TRBJ2-7 TRBD2 TRBV5-4 CASRTSGSIRQYF TGTGCCAGCCGTACTAGCGGGAGTATAAGGCAGTACTTC
once TRBJ2-1 TRBD1 TRBV3-1/TRBV3-2 CASSQGNDRDNEQFF TGTGCCAGCAGCCAAGGGAACGACAGGGACAATGAGCAGTTCTTC